Below are 14 T cell receptor beta chains sequenced from a single sample in a study of T cells in Graves' hyperthyroidism and ophthalmopathy. TCR beta CDR3 regions were amplified from RNA. With the HTBI primer set, the TCR CDR3 went through a first round of RT-PCR. TCRdb re-analysed the multiplex PCR reads in MiXCR, keeping a single row per CDR3 protein. The data show a few hundred thousand distinct CDR3 sequences, roughly 23% seen once. The specimen sequenced was blood. The receptors here all came from a woman aged 45-59 years with Graves' hyperthyroidism.

The sample holds many counts of this clonotype. The V and J genes are TRBV6-1 and TRBJ2-7; D gene ambiguous. Trimming left V 7 bases short and J 0 bases short, with 13 bases between. CDR1 MNHNS and CDR2 SASEGT come from the germline V gene. This CDR3 spans 14 amino acids. The CDR3 DNA follows: TGTGCCAGCAACAACGAGGTGAACTCCTACGAGCAGTACTTC. This encodes CASNNEVNSYEQYF.

This rearrangement joins TRBV28 to TRBJ2-7; the match to TRBD2 covers 7 bases. V shed 2 bases, J shed 3 bases, and the junction held 10 bases outside the gene matches. CDR3 size: 16 residues. Germline CDR1 reads MDHEN; CDR2 reads SYDVKM. The CDR3 loop reads CASSLGDFGGGYEQYF. CDR3 nucleotide sequence: TGTGCCAGCAGTTTAGGGGACTTTGGGGGGGGCTACGAGCAGTACTTC.

In its sample, this clonotype was seen a few times. This rearrangement joins TRBV20-1 to TRBJ2-1; 9 positions match TRBD1. The V gene's germline CDR1 is DFQATT and CDR2 SNEGSKA (reference sequence). This CDR3 region has 14 residues. V lost 6 bases and J lost 5; bases outside the gene matches: 8. CDR3 nucleotide sequence: TGCAGTGCGCGGGGACAGGGTCGGAACAATGAGCAGTTCTTC. Its protein product is CSARGQGRNNEQFF.

There are many counts of this clonotype. The chain links TRBV6-1 to TRBJ2-7, with 11 bases matching TRBD2. In germline, CDR1 is MNHNS, CDR2 SASEGT. V gave up 6 bases and J gave up 3 bases; unmatched junction bases: 7. The CDR3 extends over 15 amino acids. CDR3 DNA sequence: TGTGCCAGCAGGTACCTACTAGCGGGGGTCTACGAGCAGTACTTC. Translation: CASRYLLAGVYEQYF.

This clonotype occurred a few times. This CDR3 reads CAWSVPSYEQYF. The CDR3 DNA reads TGTGCCTGGAGTGTACCGAGCTACGAGCAGTACTTC. V and J are TRBV30 and TRBJ2-7, with no clear D. Trimming shortened V by 0 bases and J by 3 bases, and 6 bases separated the two germline ends. CDR1 is GTSNPN and CDR2 is SVGIG in the germline V gene (reference sequence). This CDR3 contains 12 residues.

Many counts were recorded for this clonotype. The J gene is TRBJ1-1, the V gene TRBV5-1; D is perhaps TRBD1 (6 bases). Trimming cost V 3 bases and J 0 bases, with 9 bases left between them. This CDR3 comprises 14 residues. CDR1 and CDR2 (germline): SGHRS, YFSETQ. CDR3 residues: CASSSGTLNTEAFF. DNA for the CDR3: TGCGCCAGCAGCTCCGGGACACTGAACACTGAAGCTTTCTTT.

This clonotype was detected ten times or more. V is TRBV7-3 and J is TRBJ2-1, with D possibly being TRBD1 (6 bases). CDR3 length equals 12 residues. Germline loops: CDR1 SGHTA, CDR2 FQGTGA. With 6 bases removed from V and 10 bases from J, the gap between germline ends came to 13 bases. CDR3 nucleotides: TGTGCCAGCAGTTTACCGGGACACGAGCAGTTCTTC. Translating it yields CASSLPGHEQFF.

This clonotype was seen only once. The V call is TRBV28, the J call TRBJ2-7; possible D gene TRBD1, 6 bases. Trimming took off 6 bases at V and 3 bases at J, with 12 bases between the two ends. Germline V gene sequence: CDR1 MDHEN, CDR2 SYDVKM. The CDR3 has 13 amino acids. Here the CDR3 reads CASRSTGNYEQYF. DNA of the CDR3: TGTGCCAGCAGGTCGACAGGAAACTACGAGCAGTACTTC.

This clonotype was recorded many times. The V and J genes are TRBV7-9 and TRBJ2-7; D is undetermined. V was trimmed by 4 bases and J by 3 bases, leaving 10 bases between them. Germline lookup yields CDR1 SEHNR and CDR2 FQNEAQ (reference sequence). The CDR3 spans 13 residues. The CDR3 sequence is CASSSRIGYEQYF. The CDR3 DNA is TGTGCCAGCAGCTCCCGTATAGGCTACGAGCAGTACTTC. Full variable domain (outside the CDR3, taken from reference TRBV7-9 and TRBJ2-7): DTGVSQNPRHKITKRGQNVTFRCDPISEHNRLYWYRQTLGQGPEFLTYFQNEAQLEKSRLLSDRFSAERPKGSFSTLEIQRTEQGDSAMYLCASSSRIGYEQYFGPGTRLTVT.

The rearrangement joins TRBV11-2 to TRBJ2-3, with 8 bases lining up with TRBD2. The CDR3 has 15 amino acids. The V gene's germline CDR1 is SGHAT and CDR2 FQNNGV. Trimming removed 5 bases from V and 0 bases from J; junction bases left unmatched: 4. The CDR3 DNA reads as TGTGCCAGCAGCATCATAGCGGGAAGCACAGATACGCAGTATTTT. Translating gives CASSIIAGSTDTQYF.

This sequence joins TRBV5-6 and TRBJ1-1; D call uncertain. This CDR3 is built from 13 residues. V was trimmed by 4 bases and J by 11 bases, leaving 18 bases between them. Per germline, CDR1 SGHDT and CDR2 YYEEEE. CDR3 nucleotides: TGTGCCAGCAGCCCCGGACGGGCGGCTCGGGCTTTCTTT. It is translated as CASSPGRAARAFF.

Ten or more counts support this clonotype. The chain joins TRBV5-1 to TRBJ2-1; D may correspond to TRBD1 or TRBD2 (5 bases each). The CDR3 runs 14 residues. Trimming cost V 5 bases and J 5 bases, with 14 bases left between them. Per germline, CDR1 SGHRS and CDR2 YFSETQ. The CDR3 loop is CASSLTGRNNEQFF. The CDR3 nucleotides read TGCGCCAGCAGTCTCACGGGACGGAACAATGAGCAGTTCTTC.

The chain links TRBV5-1 to TRBJ2-7; D unresolved. CDR3 length: 13 residues. Between the trimmed V and J ends, which lost 6 bases and 4 bases, there was a span of 14 bases. CDR1 and CDR2 (germline): SGHRS, YFSETQ. CDR3 loop: CASKSGLGYEQYF. The CDR3 DNA is TGCGCCAGCAAATCAGGCCTCGGATACGAGCAGTACTTC.

At least ten counts were recorded for this clonotype. The V gene is TRBV5-6, the J gene TRBJ1-1, with D possibly being TRBD1 (6 bases). Germline CDR1 reads SGHDT; CDR2 reads YYEEEE. V dropped 2 bases and J dropped 4 bases, with 18 bases sitting between them. The CDR3 length is 16 residues. The CDR3 protein is CASSLSPRGKVTEAFF. Here the CDR3 DNA reads TGTGCCAGCAGCTTATCGCCCAGGGGAAAGGTCACTGAAGCTTTCTTT. The full variable domain, in which reference TRBV5-6 and TRBJ1-1 provide the parts outside the CDR3, is DAGVTQSPTHLIKTRGQQVTLRCSPKSGHDTVSWYQQALGQGPQFIFQYYEEEERQRGNFPDRFSGHQFPNYSSELNVNALLLGDSALYLCASSLSPRGKVTEAFFGQGTRLTVV.